These 23 T cell receptor beta chains originate from one sample sequenced in a study of shared clonotypes between healthy human individuals. Repertoires were generated with immunoSEQ multiplex PCR, while TCRdb's copy carries only in-frame clones and drops some. Of approximately 2.5 million clones listed, just over 90% are singletons. Sequencing was carried out using naive CD4+ T cells sorted from blood. Subset noted: CD45RA+ positively selected. The receptor source for this set is a man between 18 and 35 years old in good health.

The chain recombines TRBV2 with TRBJ2-7; possibly TRBD2 for D (5 bases). The V end was cut by 1 base, the J end by 5 bases, with 12 bases between. CDR3 size: 14 residues. The germline V gene encodes CDR1 SNHLY and CDR2 FYNNEI. CDR3 in amino acids: CASSEEEVKDEQYF. CDR3 DNA: TGTGCCAGCAGTGAAGAGGAGGTAAAAGACGAGCAGTACTTC.

A remark on this clone: The sample carries other DNA sequences with the same CDR3. The chain carries TRBV6-6 and TRBJ2-7; 8 positions agree with TRBD2. CDR1 is MNHNY and CDR2 is SVGAGI in the germline V gene (reference sequence). V shed 8 bases and J 0 bases; nucleotides not matched to a gene: 6. The CDR3 length is 14 residues. The CDR3 region is CASSSGGSSYEQYF. The CDR3 DNA is TGTGCCAGCTCGTCGGGAGGGAGCTCCTACGAGCAGTACTTC.

The chain has TRBV29-1 and TRBJ2-3; no clear D. This CDR3 region has 12 residues. Trimming stripped 6 bases from V and 0 bases from J, with 7 bases between. CDR1 is SQVTM, CDR2 ANQGSEA, per germline. CDR3 in amino acids: CSVTVSTDTQYF. The CDR3 region has the DNA TGCAGCGTGACGGTTAGCACAGATACGCAGTATTTT.

The chain couples TRBV12-5 to TRBJ2-2; 9 positions match TRBD2. CDR1 and CDR2 (germline): LGHNT, FRNRAP. The CDR3 length is 14 residues. The V gene end was trimmed by 4 bases and the J gene end by 5 bases; junction bases not matched to a gene: 2. The CDR3 is CASGSSGTTGELFF. CDR3 nucleotide sequence: TGTGCTAGTGGTTCTAGCGGGACGACCGGGGAGCTGTTTTTT.

The CDR3 region has the DNA TGTGCCTGGAGTGTACTAAGACTAGCGGGGGCCGGACCCACCTACGAGCAGTACTTC. It encodes CAWSVLRLAGAGPTYEQYF. The V call is TRBV30, the J call TRBJ2-7; 12 bases line up with TRBD2. CDR3 size: 19 residues. The germline gives CDR1 GTSNPN, CDR2 SVGIG (reference sequence). With V trimmed by 0 bases and J by 2 bases, 14 bases remained unmatched.

The rearrangement uses TRBV6-5 and TRBJ2-3, with D hard to call. Germline lookup yields CDR1 MNHEY and CDR2 SVGAGI. V lost 2 bases and J 6 bases, leaving 6 bases between the germline ends. This CDR3 contains 12 residues. CDR3 nucleotides: TGTGCCAGCAGTTACAATGCTGATACGCAGTATTTT. Its protein product is CASSYNADTQYF.

Comments on this clone: Other DNA sequences in this specimen translate into the identical CDR3. The chain joins TRBV18 to TRBJ2-2, with D perhaps TRBD2 (7 bases). The CDR3 consists of 16 residues. V lost 1 base and J 0 bases, leaving 9 bases between the germline ends. Per the germline V gene, CDR1 is KGHSH and CDR2 is LQKENI. CDR3 nucleotide sequence: TGTGCCAGCTCACCACGGGGGGGCGCGAACACCGGGGAGCTGTTTTTT. Protein sequence: CASSPRGGANTGELFF.

V is TRBV11-2 and J is TRBJ2-5; 12 positions agree with TRBD2. After removal of 1 base from V and 4 bases from J, the junction contained 10 bases not matched to a gene. The CDR3 extends over 18 amino acids. Germline V CDR1 and CDR2: SGHAT, FQNNGV. This chain's CDR3 is CASSLGLAGVGTPETQYF. As DNA, the CDR3 is TGTGCCAGCAGCTTAGGACTAGCGGGAGTCGGGACCCCAGAGACCCAGTACTTC.

The chain uses TRBV7-8 and TRBJ1-1; D is possibly TRBD1 (5 bases). V dropped 3 bases and J dropped 14 bases, with 22 bases sitting between them. This CDR3 is built from 14 residues. The germline V gene has CDR1 SGHVS and CDR2 FQNEAQ. CDR3 bases: TGTGCCAGCAGCTTGGTGCTTGGAGGGGTAGAATTGTTCTTT. Amino acid sequence: CASSLVLGGVELFF. The variable domain in full, completed from reference TRBV7-8 and TRBJ1-1, reads GAGVSQSPRYKVAKRGQDVALRCDPISGHVSLFWYQQALGQGPEFLTYFQNEAQLDKSGLPSDRFFAERPEGSVSTLKIQRTQQEDSAVYLCASSLVLGGVELFFGQGTRLTVV.

V gene TRBV21-1 combines with J gene TRBJ2-5; the listed D gene, TRBD2, was not tested against the DNA. TRBV21-1 is a known pseudogene. This CDR3 contains 15 residues. The CDR3 reads CASSKDPGEGETQYF. The CDR3 DNA reads as TGTGCCAGCAGCAAAGACCCGGGGGAGGGAGAGACCCAGTACTTC.

The chain joins TRBV9 to TRBJ2-7, with TRBD2 identical over 7 bases. Germline V CDR1 and CDR2: SGDLS, YYNGEE. The CDR3 length is 14 residues. Unmatched junction bases numbered 3, after V lost 0 bases and J lost 3 bases. The CDR3 coding sequence is TGTGCCAGCAGCGTAGACCCTAGCGGCTACGAGCAGTACTTC. Protein sequence: CASSVDPSGYEQYF.

For the CDR3, the DNA is TGTGCCAGCAGCTCGGGACAGGGGGTTACCAATGAGCAGTTCTTC. Amino acid sequence: CASSSGQGVTNEQFF. The rearrangement uses TRBV5-4 and TRBJ2-1, with 11 bases identical to TRBD1. The CDR3 loop spans 15 amino acids. V trimming: 3 bases; J trimming: 6 bases; junction bases outside the gene matches: 5. Germline V gene lookup returns CDR1 SGHNT and CDR2 YYREEE (reference sequence). Variable domain in full (rest from reference TRBV5-4 and TRBJ2-1): ETGVTQSPTHLIKTRGQQVTLRCSSQSGHNTVSWYQQALGQGPQFIFQYYREEENGRGNFPPRFSGLQFPNYSSELNVNALELDDSALYLCASSSGQGVTNEQFFGPGTRLTVL.

The DNA of the CDR3 is TGTGCCAGCAGTTTATCATCAGGGACCGGGGAGCTGTTTTTT. Its translation is CASSLSSGTGELFF. The rearrangement uses TRBV27 and TRBJ2-2, with D maybe TRBD1 (5 bases). This CDR3 is built from 14 residues. Trimming took 0 bases from V and 5 from J, leaving 7 bases between them. Germline CDR1 is MNHEY and CDR2 is SMNVEV (reference sequence).

The gene calls are TRBV7-8 and TRBJ2-3; 10 bases agree with TRBD2. The V segment lost 2 bases and the J segment 6 bases; nucleotides outside the gene matches: 8. CDR3 length: 16 amino acids. Germline V gene data show CDR1 as SGHVS and CDR2 as FQNEAQ. The CDR3, as DNA: TGTGCCAGCAGCTTATCTGCTAGCGGGAGAAGCGATACGCAGTATTTT. Amino acid sequence: CASSLSASGRSDTQYF.

V is TRBV5-1 and J is TRBJ1-3; tentative D call: TRBD1 (5 bases). This CDR3 contains 15 residues. Per germline, CDR1 SGHRS and CDR2 YFSETQ. V lost 4 bases and J 0 bases, leaving 11 bases between the germline ends. CDR3 nucleotides: TGCGCCAGCAGCCAGCCGACAGTCTCTGGAAACACCATATATTTT. This encodes CASSQPTVSGNTIYF.

V usage is TRBV5-1 and J usage is TRBJ2-4, with 9 bases fitting TRBD1. Germline CDR1 SGHRS, CDR2 YFSETQ. The CDR3 runs to 18 residues. The V and J ends lost 4 bases and 5 bases, in that order; junction bases with no gene match: 16. The CDR3 nucleotides are TGCGCCAGCAGCCTGGGGGGGACAGGGTTCCAGGAGCAAAACATTCAGTACTTC. Residues: CASSLGGTGFQEQNIQYF.

This sequence joins TRBV5-1 and TRBJ2-5; 8 bases match TRBD1. Trimming at V came to 4 bases and at J to 6 bases, leaving 14 bases not matched to a gene. Germline CDR1 SGHRS, CDR2 YFSETQ. The CDR3 totals 16 residues. This CDR3 reads CASSRSLGQGRKTQYF. CDR3 DNA sequence: TGCGCCAGCAGCAGAAGCCTCGGACAGGGTCGTAAGACCCAGTACTTC.

About this clone itself: Other DNA sequences within the sample encode an identical CDR3. The rearrangement links TRBV5-1 to TRBJ2-5; D is unclear. This CDR3 comprises 12 residues. Germline V lookup: CDR1 SGHRS, CDR2 YFSETQ. The V gene lost 4 bases and the J gene lost 5 bases, with 9 bases spanning the gap. For the CDR3, the DNA is TGCGCCAGCAGCCCGGATTGGGAGACCCAGTACTTC. Its translation is CASSPDWETQYF.

CDR3: CASSFSSKVEQFF. CDR3 bases: TGTGCCAGCAGCTTTAGTTCCAAGGTTGAGCAGTTCTTC. This chain uses TRBV7-9 with TRBJ2-1, with D unresolved. Germline V lookup: CDR1 SEHNR, CDR2 FQNEAQ (reference sequence). The germline V and J ends were trimmed by 3 bases and 9 bases, with 12 bases remaining between them. The CDR3 spans 13 residues.

The chain links TRBV6-1 to TRBJ1-2, with TRBD1 matching over 11 bases. The CDR3 has 17 amino acids. The V and J ends lost 2 bases and 5 bases, in that order; junction bases with no gene match: 10. Germline loops: CDR1 MNHNS, CDR2 SASEGT. CDR3 sequence reads: CASSEYVGTGGRYGYTF. In nucleotides, the CDR3 is TGTGCCAGCAGTGAATATGTCGGGACAGGGGGACGGTATGGCTACACCTTC.

This clone occurred once. The chain is built from TRBV18 and TRBJ2-1; either TRBD1 or TRBD2 may supply D (6 bases each). V was trimmed by 4 bases and J by 2 bases, leaving 12 bases between them. Germline CDR1 KGHSH, CDR2 LQKENI. This CDR3 is 15 amino acids long. CDR3 DNA sequence: TGTGCCAGCTCACTAACTCGGGGGCCCTACAATGAGCAGTTCTTC. Translated, it gives CASSLTRGPYNEQFF.

The V gene is TRBV14, the J gene TRBJ2-1; TRBD1 matches 9 bases. J lost 3 bases, V lost 5 bases, and 5 bases had no gene match. CDR1 SGHDN and CDR2 FVKESK come from the germline V gene. This CDR3 is 15 amino acids long. The CDR3 bases are TGTGCCAGCAGCTTGGACAGGGGTTTCTACAATGAGCAGTTCTTC. Its protein product is CASSLDRGFYNEQFF.

This rearrangement joins TRBV9 to TRBJ2-2; the D is unclear. CDR3 length equals 14 residues. CDR1 is SGDLS and CDR2 is YYNGEE in the germline V gene. Trimming shortened V by 4 bases and J by 6 bases, and 13 bases separated the two germline ends. CDR3: CASSPRRAPGELFF. DNA of the CDR3: TGTGCCAGCAGCCCCAGACGGGCTCCCGGGGAGCTGTTTTTT.